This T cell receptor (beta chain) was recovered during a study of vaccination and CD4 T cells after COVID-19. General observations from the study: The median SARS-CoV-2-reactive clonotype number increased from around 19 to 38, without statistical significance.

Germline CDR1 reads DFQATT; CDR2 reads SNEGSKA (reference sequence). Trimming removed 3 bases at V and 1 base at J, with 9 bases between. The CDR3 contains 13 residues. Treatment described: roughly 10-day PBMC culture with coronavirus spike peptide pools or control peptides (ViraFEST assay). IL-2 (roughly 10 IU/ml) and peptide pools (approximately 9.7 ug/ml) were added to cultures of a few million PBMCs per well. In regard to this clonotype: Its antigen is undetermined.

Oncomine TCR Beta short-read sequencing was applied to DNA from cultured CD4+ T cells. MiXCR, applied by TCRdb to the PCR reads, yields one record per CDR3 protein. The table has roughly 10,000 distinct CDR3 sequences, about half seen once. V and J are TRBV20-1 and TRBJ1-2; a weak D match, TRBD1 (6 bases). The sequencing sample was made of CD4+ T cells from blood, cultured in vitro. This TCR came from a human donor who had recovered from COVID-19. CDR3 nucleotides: TGCAGTGCTAGTGGGGACATTAACTATGGCTACACCTTC. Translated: CSASGDINYGYTF.